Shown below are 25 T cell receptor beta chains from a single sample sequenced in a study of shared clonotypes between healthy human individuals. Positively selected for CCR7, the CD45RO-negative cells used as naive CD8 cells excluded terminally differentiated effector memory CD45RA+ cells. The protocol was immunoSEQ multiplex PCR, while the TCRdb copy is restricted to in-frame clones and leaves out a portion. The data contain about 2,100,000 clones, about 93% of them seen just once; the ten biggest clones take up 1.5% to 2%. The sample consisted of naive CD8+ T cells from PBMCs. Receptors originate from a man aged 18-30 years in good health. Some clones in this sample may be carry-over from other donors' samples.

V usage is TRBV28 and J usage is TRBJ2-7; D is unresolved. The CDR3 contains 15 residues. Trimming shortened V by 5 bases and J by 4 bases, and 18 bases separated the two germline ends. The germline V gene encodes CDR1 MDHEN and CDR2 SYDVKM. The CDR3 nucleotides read TGTGCCAGCAGTCCCCCCGGCCGCCCCTTTTACGAGCAGTACTTC. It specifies CASSPPGRPFYEQYF. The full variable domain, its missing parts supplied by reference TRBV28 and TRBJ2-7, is DVKVTQSSRYLVKRTGEKVFLECVQDMDHENMFWYRQDPGLGLRLIYFSYDVKMKEKGDIPEGYSVSREKKERFSLILESASTNQTSMYLCASSPPGRPFYEQYFGPGTRLTVT.

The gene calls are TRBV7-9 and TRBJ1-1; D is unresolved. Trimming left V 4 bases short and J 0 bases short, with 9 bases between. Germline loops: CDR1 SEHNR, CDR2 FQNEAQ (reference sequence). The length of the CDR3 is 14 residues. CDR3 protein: CASSSGEVNTEAFF. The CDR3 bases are TGTGCCAGCAGCTCCGGGGAGGTGAACACTGAAGCTTTCTTT.

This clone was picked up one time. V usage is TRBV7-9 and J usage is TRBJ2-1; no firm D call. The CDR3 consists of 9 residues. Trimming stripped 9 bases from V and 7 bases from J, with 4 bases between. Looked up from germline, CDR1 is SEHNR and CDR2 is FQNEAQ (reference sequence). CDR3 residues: CASSNEQFF. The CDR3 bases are TGTGCCAGTTCTAATGAGCAGTTCTTC.

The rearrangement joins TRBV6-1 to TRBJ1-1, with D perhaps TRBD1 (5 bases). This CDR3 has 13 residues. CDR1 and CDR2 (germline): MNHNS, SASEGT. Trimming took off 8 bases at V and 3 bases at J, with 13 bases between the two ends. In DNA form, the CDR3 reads TGTGCCAGCGGGAAGGGGAGGTACACTGAAGCTTTCTTT. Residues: CASGKGRYTEAFF.

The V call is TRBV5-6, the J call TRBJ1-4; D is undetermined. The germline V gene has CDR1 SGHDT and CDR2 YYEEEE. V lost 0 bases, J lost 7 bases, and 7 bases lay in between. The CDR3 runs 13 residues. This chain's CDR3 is CASSLGAGEKLFF. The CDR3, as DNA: TGTGCCAGCAGCTTGGGGGCAGGTGAAAAACTGTTTTTT.

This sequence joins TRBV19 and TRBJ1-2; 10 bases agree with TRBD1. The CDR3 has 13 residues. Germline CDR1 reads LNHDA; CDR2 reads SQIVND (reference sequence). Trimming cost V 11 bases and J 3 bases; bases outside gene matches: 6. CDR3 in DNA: TGTGCCGCCGGGGACAGGGGCTACTATGGCTACACCTTC. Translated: CAAGDRGYYGYTF.

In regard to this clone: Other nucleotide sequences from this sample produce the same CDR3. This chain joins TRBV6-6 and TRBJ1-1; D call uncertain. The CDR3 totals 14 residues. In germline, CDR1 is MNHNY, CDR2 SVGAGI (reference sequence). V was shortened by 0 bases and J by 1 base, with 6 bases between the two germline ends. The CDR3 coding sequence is TGTGCCAGCAGTTACTCGGAGGGGAACACTGAAGCTTTCTTT. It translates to CASSYSEGNTEAFF.

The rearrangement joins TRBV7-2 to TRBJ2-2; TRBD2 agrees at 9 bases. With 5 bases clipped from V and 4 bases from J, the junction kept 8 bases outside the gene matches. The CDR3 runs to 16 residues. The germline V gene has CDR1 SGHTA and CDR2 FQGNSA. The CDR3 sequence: CASSLYGREGTGELFF. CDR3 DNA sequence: TGTGCCAGCAGCCTTTACGGGCGGGAGGGCACCGGGGAGCTGTTTTTT.

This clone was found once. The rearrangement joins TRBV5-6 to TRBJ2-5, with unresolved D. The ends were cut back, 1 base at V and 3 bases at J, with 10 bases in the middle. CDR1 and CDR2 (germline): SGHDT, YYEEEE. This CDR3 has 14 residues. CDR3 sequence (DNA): TGTGCCAGCAGCTTGTTGTCTTTTAAAGAGACCCAGTACTTC. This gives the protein CASSLLSFKETQYF.

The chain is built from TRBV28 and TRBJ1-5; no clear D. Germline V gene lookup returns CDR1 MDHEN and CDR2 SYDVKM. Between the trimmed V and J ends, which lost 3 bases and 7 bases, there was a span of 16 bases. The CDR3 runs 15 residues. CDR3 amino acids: CASSFGVAGRQPQHF. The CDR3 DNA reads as TGTGCCAGCAGTTTTGGAGTAGCAGGCCGGCAGCCCCAGCATTTT.

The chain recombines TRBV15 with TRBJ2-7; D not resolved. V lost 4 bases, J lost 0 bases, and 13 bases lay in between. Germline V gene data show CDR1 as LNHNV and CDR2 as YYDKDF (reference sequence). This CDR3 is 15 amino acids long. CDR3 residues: CATSKESGDSYEQYF. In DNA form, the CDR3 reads TGTGCCACCAGCAAAGAATCGGGCGACTCCTACGAGCAGTACTTC.

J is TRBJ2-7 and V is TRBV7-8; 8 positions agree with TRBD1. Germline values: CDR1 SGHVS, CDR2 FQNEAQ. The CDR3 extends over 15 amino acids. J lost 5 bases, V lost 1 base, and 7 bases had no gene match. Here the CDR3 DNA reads TGTGCCAGCAGCTTAGTTAATGGACAGGGTGACGAGCAGTACTTC. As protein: CASSLVNGQGDEQYF.

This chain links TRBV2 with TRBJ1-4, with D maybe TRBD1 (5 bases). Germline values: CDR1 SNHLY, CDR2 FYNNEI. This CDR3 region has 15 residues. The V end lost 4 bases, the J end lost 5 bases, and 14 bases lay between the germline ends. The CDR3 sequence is CASSVYRRENEKLFF. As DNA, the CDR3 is TGTGCCAGCAGTGTTTACAGGCGGGAAAATGAAAAACTGTTTTTT.

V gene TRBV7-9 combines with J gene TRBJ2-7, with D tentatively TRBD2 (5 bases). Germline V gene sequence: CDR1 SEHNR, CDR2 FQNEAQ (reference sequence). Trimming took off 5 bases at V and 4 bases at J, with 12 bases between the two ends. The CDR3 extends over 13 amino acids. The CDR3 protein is CASSRSGKYEQYF. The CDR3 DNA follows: TGTGCCAGCAGCCGGTCGGGAAAATACGAGCAGTACTTC.

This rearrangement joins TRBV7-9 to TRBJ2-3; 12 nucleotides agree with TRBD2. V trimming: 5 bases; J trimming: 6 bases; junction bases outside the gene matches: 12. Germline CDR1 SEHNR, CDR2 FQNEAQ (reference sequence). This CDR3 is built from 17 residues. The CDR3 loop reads CASSHQTSGSDIDTQYF. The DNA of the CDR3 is TGTGCCAGCAGCCATCAGACTAGCGGGAGTGATATCGATACGCAGTATTTT.

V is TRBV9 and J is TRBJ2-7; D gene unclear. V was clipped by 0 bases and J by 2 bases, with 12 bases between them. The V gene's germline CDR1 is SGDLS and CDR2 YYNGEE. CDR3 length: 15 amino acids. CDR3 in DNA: TGTGCCAGCAGCGTAGACGGCAGCCAGACCTACGAGCAGTACTTC. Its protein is CASSVDGSQTYEQYF.

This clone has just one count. CDR3: CASTPGTGGAEQYF. The CDR3 DNA reads TGTGCCAGCACCCCCGGGACAGGGGGCGCCGAGCAGTACTTC. This chain uses TRBV9 with TRBJ2-7; TRBD1 matches at 12 bases. This CDR3 contains 14 residues. The ends lost 6 bases at V and 6 bases at J; junction bases unmatched: 7. Germline V gene sequence: CDR1 SGDLS, CDR2 YYNGEE.

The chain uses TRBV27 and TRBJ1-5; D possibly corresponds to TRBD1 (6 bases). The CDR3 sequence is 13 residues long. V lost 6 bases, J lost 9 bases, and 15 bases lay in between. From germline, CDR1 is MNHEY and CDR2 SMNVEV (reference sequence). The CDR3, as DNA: TGTGCCAGCAGGGTGCGCGGGGGGCTGCCCCAGCATTTT. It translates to CASRVRGGLPQHF.

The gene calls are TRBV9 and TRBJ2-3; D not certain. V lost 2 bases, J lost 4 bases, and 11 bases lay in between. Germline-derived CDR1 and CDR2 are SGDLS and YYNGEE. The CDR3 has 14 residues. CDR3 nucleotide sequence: TGTGCCAGCAGCGTCGGCTTTAGTCCAGATACGCAGTATTTT. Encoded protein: CASSVGFSPDTQYF. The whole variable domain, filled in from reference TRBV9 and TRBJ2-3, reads DSGVTQTPKHLITATGQRVTLRCSPRSGDLSVYWYQQSLDQGLQFLIQYYNGEERAKGNILERFSAQQFPDLHSELNLSSLELGDSALYFCASSVGFSPDTQYFGPGTRLTVL.

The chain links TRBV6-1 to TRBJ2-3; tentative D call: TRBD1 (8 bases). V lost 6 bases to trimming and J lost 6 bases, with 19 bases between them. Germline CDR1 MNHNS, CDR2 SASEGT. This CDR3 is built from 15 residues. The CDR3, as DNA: TGTGCCAGCAGGTCGAGGACAGGGAGGGAGGATACGCAGTATTTT. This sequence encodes CASRSRTGREDTQYF.

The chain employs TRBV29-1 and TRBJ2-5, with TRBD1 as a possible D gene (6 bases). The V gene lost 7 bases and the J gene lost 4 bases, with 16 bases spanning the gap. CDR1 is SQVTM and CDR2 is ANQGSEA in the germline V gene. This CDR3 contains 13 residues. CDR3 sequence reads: CSAQTGIPETQYF. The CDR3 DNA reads TGCAGCGCACAAACAGGGATCCCAGAGACCCAGTACTTC.

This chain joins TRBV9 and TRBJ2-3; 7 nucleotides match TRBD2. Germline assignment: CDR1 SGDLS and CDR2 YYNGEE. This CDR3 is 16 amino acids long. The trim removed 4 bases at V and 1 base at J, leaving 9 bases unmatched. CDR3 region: CASSLFGGLGTDTQYF. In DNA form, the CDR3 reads TGTGCCAGCAGCTTATTCGGGGGGTTAGGCACAGATACGCAGTATTTT. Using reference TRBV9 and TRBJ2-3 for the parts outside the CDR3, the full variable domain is DSGVTQTPKHLITATGQRVTLRCSPRSGDLSVYWYQQSLDQGLQFLIQYYNGEERAKGNILERFSAQQFPDLHSELNLSSLELGDSALYFCASSLFGGLGTDTQYFGPGTRLTVL.

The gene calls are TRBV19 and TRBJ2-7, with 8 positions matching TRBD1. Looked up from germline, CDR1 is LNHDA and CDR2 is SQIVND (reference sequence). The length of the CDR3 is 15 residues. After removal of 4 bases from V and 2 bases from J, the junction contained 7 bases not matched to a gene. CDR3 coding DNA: TGTGCCAGTAGTAAGGTTGGACAGGGCCCCTACGAGCAGTACTTC. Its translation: CASSKVGQGPYEQYF.

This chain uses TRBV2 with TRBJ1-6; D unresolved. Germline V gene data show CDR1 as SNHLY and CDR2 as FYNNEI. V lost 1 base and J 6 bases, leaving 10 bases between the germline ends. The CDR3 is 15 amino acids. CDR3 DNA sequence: TGTGCCAGCAGTGAAGGGTCTGGATTTAATTCACCCCTCCACTTT. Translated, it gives CASSEGSGFNSPLHF. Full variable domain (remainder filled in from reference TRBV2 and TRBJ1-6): EPEVTQTPSHQVTQMGQEVILRCVPISNHLYFYWYRQILGQKVEFLVSFYNNEISEKSEIFDDQFSVERPDGSNFTLKIRSTKLEDSAMYFCASSEGSGFNSPLHFGNGTRLTVT.

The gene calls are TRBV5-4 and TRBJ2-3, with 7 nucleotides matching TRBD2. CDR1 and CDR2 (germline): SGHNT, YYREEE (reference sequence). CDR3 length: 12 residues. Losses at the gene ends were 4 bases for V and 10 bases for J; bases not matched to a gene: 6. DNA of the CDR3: TGTGCCAGCAGCCCGGGGGAGGGACCGCAGTATTTT. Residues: CASSPGEGPQYF.